Included here is one T cell receptor beta chain sequence, with context. The data were taken from a study of cytomegalovirus exposure and HLA in healthy donors. With 4 bases removed from V and 0 bases from J, the gap between germline ends came to 7 bases. Germline V gene lookup returns CDR1 SQVTM and CDR2 ANQGSEA. CDR3 length: 13 amino acids. The protocol was immunoSEQ multiplex PCR, while the TCRdb copy is restricted to in-frame clones and leaves out a portion. The data hold some 260,000 clones, with about 90% observed a single time. What was sequenced was PBMCs. The J gene is TRBJ1-3, the V gene TRBV29-1, with D hard to call. The TCR was taken from a man between 18 and 35 years old in good health and CMV-seropositive. The chain's CDR3 is CSVAMSSGNTIYF. The CDR3 coding sequence is TGCAGCGTTGCAATGAGCTCTGGAAACACCATATATTTT. Looking up the rest from reference TRBV29-1 and TRBJ1-3 gives the full variable domain: SAVISQKPSRDICQRGTSLTIQCQVDSQVTMMFWYRQQPGQSLTLIATANQGSEATYESGFVIDKFPISRPNLTFSTLTVSNMSPEDSSIYLCSVAMSSGNTIYFGEGSWLTVV.